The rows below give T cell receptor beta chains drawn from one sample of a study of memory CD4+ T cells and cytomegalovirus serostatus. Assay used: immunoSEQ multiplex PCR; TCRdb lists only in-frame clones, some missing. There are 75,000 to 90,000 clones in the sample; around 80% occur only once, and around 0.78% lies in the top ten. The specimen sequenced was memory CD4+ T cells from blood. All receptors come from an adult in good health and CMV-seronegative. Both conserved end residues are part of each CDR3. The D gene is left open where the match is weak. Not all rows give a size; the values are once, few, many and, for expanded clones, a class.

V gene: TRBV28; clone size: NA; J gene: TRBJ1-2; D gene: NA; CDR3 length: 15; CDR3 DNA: TGTGCCAGCACCCCGGCGGACAGAACTAACTATGGCTACACCTTC; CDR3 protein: CASTPADRTNYGYTF
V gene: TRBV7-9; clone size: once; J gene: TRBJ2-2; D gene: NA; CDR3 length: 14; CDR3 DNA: TGTGCCAGCAGCTTAGAACGCGGAATCGGGGAGCTGTTTTTT; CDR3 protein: CASSLERGIGELFF
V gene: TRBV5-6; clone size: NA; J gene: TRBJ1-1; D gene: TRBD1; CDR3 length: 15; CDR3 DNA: TGTGCCAGCAGCTTCCGGGACAGGCCGAACACTGAAGCTTTCTTT; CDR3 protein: CASSFRDRPNTEAFF
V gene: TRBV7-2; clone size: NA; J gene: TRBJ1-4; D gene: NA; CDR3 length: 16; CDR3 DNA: TGTGCCAGCAGCTTAGGGGGGCTTGCAACTAATGAAAAACTGTTTTTT; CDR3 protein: CASSLGGLATNEKLFF
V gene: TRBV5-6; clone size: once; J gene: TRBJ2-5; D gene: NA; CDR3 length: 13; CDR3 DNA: TGTGCCAGCAGCTTACAGGGAAGGGAGACCCAGTACTTC; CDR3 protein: CASSLQGRETQYF
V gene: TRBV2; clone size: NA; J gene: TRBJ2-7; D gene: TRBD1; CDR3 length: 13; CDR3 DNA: TGTGCCAGCAGGCAGGGACAGTCCTACGAGCAGTACTTC; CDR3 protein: CASRQGQSYEQYF
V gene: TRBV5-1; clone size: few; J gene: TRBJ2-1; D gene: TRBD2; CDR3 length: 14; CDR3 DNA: TGCGCCAGCAAGACTAGCGGGGATTTCAATGAGCAGTTCTTC; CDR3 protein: CASKTSGDFNEQFF
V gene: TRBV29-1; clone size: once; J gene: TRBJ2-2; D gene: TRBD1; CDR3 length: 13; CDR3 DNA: TGCAGCGGGTGTACAGGGGCCACCGGGGAGCTGTTTTTT; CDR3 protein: CSGCTGATGELFF
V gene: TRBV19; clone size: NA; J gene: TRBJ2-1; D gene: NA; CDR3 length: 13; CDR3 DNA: TGTGCCACCTGGGGGCCTAACTACAATGAGCAGTTCTTC; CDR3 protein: CATWGPNYNEQFF
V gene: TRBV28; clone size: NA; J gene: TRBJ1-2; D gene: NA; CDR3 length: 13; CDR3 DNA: TGTGCCAGCAACCAACAAAAAAACTATGGCTACACCTTC; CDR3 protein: CASNQQKNYGYTF
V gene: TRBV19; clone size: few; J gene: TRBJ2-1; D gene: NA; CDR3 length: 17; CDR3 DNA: TGTGCCAGTAGCGAAATATCAGGGGCTGGATCCGAGAATGAGCAGTTCTTC; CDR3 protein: CASSEISGAGSENEQFF
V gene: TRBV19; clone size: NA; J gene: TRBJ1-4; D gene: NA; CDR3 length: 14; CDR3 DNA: TGTGCATCCGTCTCCCTTGCAACTAATGAAAAACTGTTTTTT; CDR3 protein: CASVSLATNEKLFF
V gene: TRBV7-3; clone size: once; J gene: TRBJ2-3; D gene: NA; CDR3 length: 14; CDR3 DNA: TGTGCCAGCAGCTTACACAGTAGCACAGATACGCAGTATTTT; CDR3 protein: CASSLHSSTDTQYF
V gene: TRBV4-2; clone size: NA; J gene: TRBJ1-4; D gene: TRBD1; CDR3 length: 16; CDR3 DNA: TGTGCCAGCAGCCACTTAGGGGGCAGGGATAATGAAAAACTGTTTTTT; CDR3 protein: CASSHLGGRDNEKLFF
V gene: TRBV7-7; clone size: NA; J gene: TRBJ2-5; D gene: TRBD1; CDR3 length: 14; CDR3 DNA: TGTGCTAGCAGCTTAGACAGGGTCCAAGAGACCCAGTACTTC; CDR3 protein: CASSLDRVQETQYF
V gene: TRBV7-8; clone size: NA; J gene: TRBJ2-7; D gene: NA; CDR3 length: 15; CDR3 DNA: TGTGCCAGCAGCTTAGACCCGGGTACCTCCTACGAGCAGTACTTC; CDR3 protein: CASSLDPGTSYEQYF
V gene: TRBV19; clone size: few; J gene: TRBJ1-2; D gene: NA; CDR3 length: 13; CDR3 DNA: TGTGCCAGTAGTATGGACAGTTTCTATGGCTACACCTTC; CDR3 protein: CASSMDSFYGYTF
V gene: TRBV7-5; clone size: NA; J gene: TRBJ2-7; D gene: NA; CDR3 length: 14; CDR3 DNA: TGTGCCAGAAGCTGCCCACAGATCTCCTACGAGCAGTACTTC; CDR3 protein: CARSCPQISYEQYF
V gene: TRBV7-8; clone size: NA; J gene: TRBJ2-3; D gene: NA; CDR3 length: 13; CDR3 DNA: TGTGCCAGCAGCTGGGACTGGAAAGATACGCAGTATTTT; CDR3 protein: CASSWDWKDTQYF
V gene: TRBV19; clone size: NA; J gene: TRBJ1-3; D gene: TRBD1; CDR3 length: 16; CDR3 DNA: TGTGCCACCAAGCTCGACAGGGGGATCGCTGGAAACACCATATATTTT; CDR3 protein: CATKLDRGIAGNTIYF
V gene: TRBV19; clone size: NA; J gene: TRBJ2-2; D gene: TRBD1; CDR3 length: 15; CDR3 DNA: TGTGCCAGTAGTATACAGGGGGCGAACACCGGGGAGCTGTTTTTT; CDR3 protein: CASSIQGANTGELFF
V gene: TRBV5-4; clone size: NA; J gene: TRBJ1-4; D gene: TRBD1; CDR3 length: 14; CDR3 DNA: TGTGCCAGCAGTCAACAGGGGGCGGTTGAAAAACTGTTTTTT; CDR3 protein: CASSQQGAVEKLFF
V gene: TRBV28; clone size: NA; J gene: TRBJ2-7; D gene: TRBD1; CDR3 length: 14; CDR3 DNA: TGTGCCAGCAAACCGGGACAGGGTCGACACGAGCAGTACTTC; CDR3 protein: CASKPGQGRHEQYF
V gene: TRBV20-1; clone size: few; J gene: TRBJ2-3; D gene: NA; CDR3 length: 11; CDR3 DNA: TGCAGTGCTAGACAGACAGATACGCAGTATTTT; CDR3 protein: CSARQTDTQYF
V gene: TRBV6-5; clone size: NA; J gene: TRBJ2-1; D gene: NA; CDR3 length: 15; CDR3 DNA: TGTGCCAGCAGTCAAGTCCACACGGCAGGGAATGAGCAGTTCTTC; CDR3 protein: CASSQVHTAGNEQFF
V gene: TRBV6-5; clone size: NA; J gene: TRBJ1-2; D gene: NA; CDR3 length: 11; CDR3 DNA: TGTGCCGCCTGGACTGACTATGGCTACACCTTC; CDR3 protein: CAAWTDYGYTF